Following are 8 T cell receptor beta chains from one sample sequenced in a study of patients and donors after allogeneic stem cell transplantation. MiXCR, run by TCRdb on the RT-PCR reads, gives a single entry per CDR3 protein. The sample holds more than 850,000 distinct CDR3 sequences; roughly 18% are singletons and the top ten take 6%. Input material: blood, either unsorted or a sorted T cell fraction (not recorded which). The receptors derive from a human donor who was either an allogeneic HSCT recipient or a stem cell or donor lymphocyte infusion donor (not recorded which). It is not recorded whose cells these are; they may come from a transplant donor.

This clonotype appeared a few times. The chain recombines TRBV12-5 with TRBJ2-1; D ambiguous. Germline V lookup: CDR1 LGHNT, CDR2 FRNRAP. This CDR3 comprises 16 residues. Trimming took 0 bases from V and 0 from J, leaving 9 bases between them. The CDR3 region has the DNA TGTGCTAGTGGTTTGGTATTCAAGAGCTCCTACAATGAGCAGTTCTTC. Amino acid sequence: CASGLVFKSSYNEQFF.

The rearrangement links TRBV11-2 to TRBJ2-2; D is unclear. CDR3 length: 15 amino acids. Germline CDR1 and CDR2: SGHAT and FQNNGV. V gave up 0 bases and J gave up 3 bases, with 8 bases separating them. The CDR3 spells CASSLERVDTGELFF. The CDR3 nucleotides are TGTGCCAGCAGCTTAGAAAGGGTTGACACCGGGGAGCTGTTTTTT. Full variable domain (outside the CDR3, taken from reference TRBV11-2 and TRBJ2-2): EAGVAQSPRYKIIEKRQSVAFWCNPISGHATLYWYQQILGQGPKLLIQFQNNGVVDDSQLPKDRFSAERLKGVDSTLKIQPAKLEDSAVYLCASSLERVDTGELFFGEGSRLTVL.

The chain has TRBV5-1 and TRBJ2-2; D is unresolved. The germline V and J ends were trimmed by 7 bases and 0 bases, with 7 bases remaining between them. The CDR3 is 13 residues long. Germline CDR1 is SGHRS and CDR2 is YFSETQ. The CDR3 loop is CASGRSNTGELFF. CDR3 coding DNA: TGCGCCAGCGGGCGGTCGAACACCGGGGAGCTGTTTTTT.

This chain links TRBV5-1 with TRBJ1-2; 7 bases are shared with TRBD1. The J segment lost 4 bases and the V segment lost 7 bases, leaving 7 bases of the junction unmatched. The germline V gene has CDR1 SGHRS and CDR2 YFSETQ. The CDR3 has 13 residues. The CDR3 region is CASSGTAIYGYTF. The CDR3 nucleotides read TGCGCCAGCTCCGGGACAGCGATCTATGGCTACACCTTC.

The chain joins TRBV5-1 to TRBJ2-7; D remains ambiguous. Deletions cut 0 bases from V and 3 bases from J, with 7 bases between. The CDR3 length is 13 residues. CDR1 SGHRS and CDR2 YFSETQ come from the germline V gene. CDR3 DNA: TGCGCCAGCAGCTTGGCCATGGGCTACGAGCAGTACTTC. It encodes CASSLAMGYEQYF.

This clonotype turned up a few times. The gene calls are TRBV20-1 and TRBJ2-7; the D is unclear. Germline assignment: CDR1 DFQATT and CDR2 SNEGSKA (reference sequence). V gave up 1 base and J gave up 5 bases, with 12 bases separating them. This CDR3 has 13 residues. The CDR3 DNA reads TGCAGTGCTAGAGGTCCGAGCTTCAACGAGCAGTACTTC. It is translated as CSARGPSFNEQYF.

The sample holds a few counts of this clonotype. The chain has TRBV28 and TRBJ2-1; possible D gene TRBD1, 5 bases. The CDR3 sequence is 17 residues long. Germline values: CDR1 MDHEN, CDR2 SYDVKM. Trimming left V 1 base short and J 6 bases short, with 19 bases between. Here the CDR3 DNA reads TGTGCCAGCAGTTTATTCCGCCTGGTAGGGGTGGGCAATGAGCAGTTCTTC. This gives the protein CASSLFRLVGVGNEQFF.

The gene calls are TRBV11-1 and TRBJ2-3; D may correspond to TRBD1 or TRBD2 (5 bases each). Germline loops: CDR1 SGHAT, CDR2 FQDESV (reference sequence). V was cut by 0 bases and J by 4 bases, with 17 bases left in between. This CDR3 comprises 17 residues. The DNA of the CDR3 is TGTGCCAGCAGCTTAGCGCCTCCGGGACCCACACCAGATACGCAGTATTTT. Residues: CASSLAPPGPTPDTQYF.